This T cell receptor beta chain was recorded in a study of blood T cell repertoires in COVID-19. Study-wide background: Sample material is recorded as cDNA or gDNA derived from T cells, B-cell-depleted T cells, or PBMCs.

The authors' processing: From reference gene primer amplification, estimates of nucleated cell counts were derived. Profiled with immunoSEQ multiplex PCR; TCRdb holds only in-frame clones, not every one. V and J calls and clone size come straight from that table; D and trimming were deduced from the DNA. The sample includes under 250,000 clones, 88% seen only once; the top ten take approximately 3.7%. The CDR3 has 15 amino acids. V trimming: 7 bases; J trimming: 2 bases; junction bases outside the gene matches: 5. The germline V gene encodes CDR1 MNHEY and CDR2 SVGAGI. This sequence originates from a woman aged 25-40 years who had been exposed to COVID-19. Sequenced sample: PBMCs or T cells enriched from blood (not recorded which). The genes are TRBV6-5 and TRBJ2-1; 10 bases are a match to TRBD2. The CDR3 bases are TGTGCCAGCAAACTAGCGGGAACCCCCTACAATGAGCAGTTCTTC. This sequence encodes CASKLAGTPYNEQFF.